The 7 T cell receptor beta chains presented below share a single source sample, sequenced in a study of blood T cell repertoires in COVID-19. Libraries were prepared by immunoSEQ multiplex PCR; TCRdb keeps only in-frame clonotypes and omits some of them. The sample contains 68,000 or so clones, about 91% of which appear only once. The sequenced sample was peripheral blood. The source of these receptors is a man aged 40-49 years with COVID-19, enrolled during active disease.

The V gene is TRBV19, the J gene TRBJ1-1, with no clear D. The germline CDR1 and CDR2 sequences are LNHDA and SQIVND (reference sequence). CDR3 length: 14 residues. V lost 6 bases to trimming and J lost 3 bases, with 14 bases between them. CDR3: CASSNPGADTEAFF. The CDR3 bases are TGTGCCAGTAGCAATCCCGGAGCGGACACTGAAGCTTTCTTT.

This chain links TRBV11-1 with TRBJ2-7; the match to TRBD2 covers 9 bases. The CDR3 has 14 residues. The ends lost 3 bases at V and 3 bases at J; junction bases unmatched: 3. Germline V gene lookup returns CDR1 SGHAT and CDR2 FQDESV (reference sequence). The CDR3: CASSFRGGDYEQYF. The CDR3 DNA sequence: TGTGCCAGCAGCTTCCGCGGGGGGGACTACGAGCAGTACTTC.

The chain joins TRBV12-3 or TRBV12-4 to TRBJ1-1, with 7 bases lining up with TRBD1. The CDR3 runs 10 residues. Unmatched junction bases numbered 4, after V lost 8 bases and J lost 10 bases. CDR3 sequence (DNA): TGTGCCAGCGGAACAGGGGTAGCTTTCTTT. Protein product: CASGTGVAFF.

The CDR3 spells CASSDGGALTDTQYF. For the CDR3, the DNA is TGTGCCAGCAGTGATGGGGGGGCCCTCACAGATACGCAGTATTTT. The chain combines TRBV6-1 with TRBJ2-3; D possibly corresponds to TRBD2 (7 bases). Trimming pared 3 bases from V and 2 bases from J, leaving 12 bases between. CDR1 MNHNS and CDR2 SASEGT come from the germline V gene. The CDR3 extends over 15 amino acids.

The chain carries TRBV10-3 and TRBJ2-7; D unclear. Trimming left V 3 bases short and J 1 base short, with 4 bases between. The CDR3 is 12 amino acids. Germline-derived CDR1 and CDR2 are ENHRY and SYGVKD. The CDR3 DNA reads TGTGCCATCAGTGACAGATCCTACGAGCAGTACTTC. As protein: CAISDRSYEQYF.

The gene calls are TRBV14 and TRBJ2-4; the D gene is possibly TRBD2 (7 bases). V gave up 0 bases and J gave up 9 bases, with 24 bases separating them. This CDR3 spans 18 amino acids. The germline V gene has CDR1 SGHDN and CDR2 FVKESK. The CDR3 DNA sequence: TGTGCCAGCAGCCAAGATGACGGGGGGCCGCCTTGGGTGAGCATTCAGTACTTC. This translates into CASSQDDGGPPWVSIQYF.

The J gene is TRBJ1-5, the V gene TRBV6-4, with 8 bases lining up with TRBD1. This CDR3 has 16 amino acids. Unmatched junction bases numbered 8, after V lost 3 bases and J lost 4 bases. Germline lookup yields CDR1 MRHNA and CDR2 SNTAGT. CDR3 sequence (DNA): TGTGCCAGCAGTGATCGACAGGGGTCTTGGAATCAGCCCCAGCATTTT. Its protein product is CASSDRQGSWNQPQHF.